This T cell receptor (beta chain) is from a study of blood T cell repertoires in COVID-19. Study in general: PBMCs, B-cell-depleted T cells, or T cells provided the cDNA or gDNA that made up the material.

Germline V gene data show CDR1 as LNHDA and CDR2 as SQIVND (reference sequence). The CDR3 is 13 residues long. Trimming took off 5 bases at V and 9 bases at J, with 14 bases between the two ends. The repertoire was sequenced with immunoSEQ multiplex PCR; TCRdb's copy has only in-frame clones and lacks some. Here the sample spans roughly 410,000 clones, around 87% being singletons. The sample was peripheral blood. The rearrangement uses TRBV19 and TRBJ2-1; D perhaps matches TRBD2 (6 bases). The clonotype comes from a woman aged 55-75 years with COVID-19, enrolled during active disease. Here the CDR3 reads CASSVGLSGEQFF. The CDR3 DNA is TGTGCCAGTAGTGTGGGACTCTCCGGTGAGCAGTTCTTC.